This is a list of T cell receptor beta chains from one sample in a study of OX40 agonist ivuxolimab in advanced cancers. Measured with immunoSEQ multiplex PCR; TCRdb has only the in-frame clones, and not every one. The data show tens of thousands of clones, roughly four fifths seen once. Sequenced material: CD4+ or CD8+ T cells sorted from blood, taken in a trial of the OX40 agonist ivuxolimab. The receptor set was obtained from an adult with an advanced solid tumor such as melanoma, head and neck, liver or kidney cancer. CDR3s include the opening cysteine and the closing phenylalanine or tryptophan. The D gene is left open where the match is weak.

V gene	D gene	J gene	CDR3 protein
TRBV5-1	TRBD2	TRBJ2-5	CASSWGTSGEETQYF
TRBV2	-	TRBJ2-2	CASSERGGTGELFF
TRBV6-1	-	TRBJ1-1	CASSEGGGGVNTEAFF
TRBV4-1	-	TRBJ1-1	CASSQILTLSNTEAFF
TRBV7-9	TRBD1	TRBJ2-1	CASSFRGTGGAKFF
TRBV19	-	TRBJ2-7	CASSRLDGYEQYF
TRBV5-5	-	TRBJ1-5	CASSLAGQIGNQPQHF
TRBV6-5	-	TRBJ2-1	CASQPSSYNEQFF
TRBV5-6	TRBD1	TRBJ1-2	CASSPDRDGGYTF
TRBV7-2	TRBD2	TRBJ2-3	CASSLGGLEEYF
TRBV5-6	-	TRBJ2-3	CASSWGLSSTDTQYF
TRBV6-6	TRBD1	TRBJ1-3	CASSSQRPGQGNTIYF
TRBV7-2	TRBD2	TRBJ2-3	CASSLGAGGVTDTQYF
TRBV19	TRBD2	TRBJ2-1	CASTLSGAMYNEQFF
TRBV2	TRBD1	TRBJ1-4	CASSLGQGGEKLFF
TRBV6-5	-	TRBJ2-2	CASRDPAIGELFF
TRBV28	TRBD1	TRBJ2-2	CASSLTGQGNTGELFF
TRBV28	-	TRBJ2-7	CASRGVVLYEQYF
TRBV2	TRBD1	TRBJ1-1	CATSGTGGITEAFF
TRBV7-2	-	TRBJ2-7	CASSLVWRDPYEQYF
TRBV10-1	-	TRBJ1-5	CASSERGTQPQHF
TRBV29-1	-	TRBJ2-1	CSDFLLQTNEQFF
TRBV5-6	TRBD2	TRBJ2-5	CASSLTSGGAQETQYF
TRBV19	TRBD1	TRBJ1-1	CASSLGTGGTPYMGNTEAFF
TRBV4-1	-	TRBJ1-2	CASRQEGQGGYTF
TRBV5-1	TRBD1	TRBJ2-7	CASSYYRGDYEQYF
TRBV19	TRBD1	TRBJ2-2	CATLPGQGRTGELFF
TRBV7-3	TRBD1	TRBJ2-1	CASSSGTANEQFF
TRBV6-5	-	TRBJ1-6	CASSYSIAGGSPLHF
TRBV6-6	-	TRBJ1-1	CASSSSLNTEAFF
TRBV5-6	-	TRBJ1-1	CASSLAHKEGEAFF
TRBV5-4	TRBD1	TRBJ1-1	CASSLGQGGTEAFF
TRBV5-1	-	TRBJ1-1	CASSLLSRGRMNTEAFF
TRBV28	-	TRBJ1-4	CASSLFHQGSANEKLFF
TRBV9	-	TRBJ2-7	CASSVSSLPYEQYF
TRBV2	-	TRBJ2-7	CASRPFSYEQYF
TRBV5-5	TRBD1	TRBJ2-5	CASSLRLTGTTQYF
TRBV28	TRBD1	TRBJ1-1	CASRAAGTGLNTEAFF
TRBV5-3	-	TRBJ2-5	CARSLIWPLGQETQYF